This T cell receptor (beta chain) came from a study of blood T cells in healthy people across ages. A J-beta primer mix and a sample-barcoded 5' primer were used in a second PCR of about 7 to 12 cycles. TCRdb reanalysed the 5' RACE reads using MiXCR and keeps one entry per CDR3 protein. Of 660,000 or so distinct CDR3 sequences listed, 58% were seen once; the top ten hold over 30%. The sample holds a few counts of this clonotype. This CDR3 contains 17 residues. Germline V gives CDR1 SGHTA, CDR2 FQGNSA. Trimming cost V 5 bases and J 1 base, with 15 bases left between them. This TCR was recovered from a man between 60 and 75 years old in good health. The rearrangement uses TRBV7-2 and TRBJ2-6; no reliable D call. The sequenced sample consisted of blood. In nucleotides, the CDR3 is TGTGCCAGCAGCCCCCCTCGGGCAGGTTCTGGGGCCAACGTCCTGACTTTC. Translated: CASSPPRAGSGANVLTF.